The clone carrying this T cell receptor (beta chain) was picked up a small number of times. Its antigen remains unknown. The data were obtained in a study of T-cell memory formation after mild COVID-19. Findings and caveats of the study: In pre-infection memory, a portion of responding clones appeared, which suggested that cross-reactive memory joined.

cDNA libraries for TCR alpha and TCR beta, carrying sample barcodes and UMIs, came from 5'RACE with constant-segment primers. A single record per CDR3 protein comes from TCRdb applying MiXCR to the 5' RACE reads. The sample has hundreds of thousands of distinct CDR3 sequences, 15% to 20% seen once. CDR3 size: 12 residues. CDR1 and CDR2 (germline): MNHEY, SVGAGI. The germline V and J ends were trimmed by 4 bases and 5 bases, with 7 bases remaining between them. The source of this sequence is an adult woman who had mild COVID-19 (a few samples of this study predate the infection). Cell type and time point are not known. What was sequenced was PBMCs or a T cell subset sorted from them (not recorded which). The genes are TRBV6-5 and TRBJ2-3; no definite D call. The DNA for the CDR3 is TGTGCCAGCAGTTCCCAAGTAGATACGCAGTATTTT. Amino acids: CASSSQVDTQYF.